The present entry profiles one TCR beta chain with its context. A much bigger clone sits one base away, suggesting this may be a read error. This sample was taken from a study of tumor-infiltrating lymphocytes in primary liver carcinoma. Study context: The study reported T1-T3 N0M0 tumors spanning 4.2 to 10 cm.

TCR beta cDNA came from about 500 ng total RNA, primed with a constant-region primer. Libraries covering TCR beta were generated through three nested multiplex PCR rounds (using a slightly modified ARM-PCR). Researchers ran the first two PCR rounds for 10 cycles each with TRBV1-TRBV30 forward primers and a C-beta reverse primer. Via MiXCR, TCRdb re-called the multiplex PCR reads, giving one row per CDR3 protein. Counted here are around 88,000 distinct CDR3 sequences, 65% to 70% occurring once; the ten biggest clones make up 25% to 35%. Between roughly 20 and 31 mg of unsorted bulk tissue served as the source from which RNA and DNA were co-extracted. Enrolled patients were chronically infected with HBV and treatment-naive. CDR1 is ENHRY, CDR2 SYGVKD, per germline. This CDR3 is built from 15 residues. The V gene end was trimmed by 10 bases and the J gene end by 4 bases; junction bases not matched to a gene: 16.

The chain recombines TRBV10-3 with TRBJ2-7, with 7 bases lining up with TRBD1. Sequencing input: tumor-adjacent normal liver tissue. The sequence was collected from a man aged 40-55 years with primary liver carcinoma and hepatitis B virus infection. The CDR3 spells CATSEVRQGSYEQYF. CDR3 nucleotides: TGTGCCACCTCCGAGGTCCGACAGGGATCGTACGAGCAGTACTTC.